This section outlines one TCR beta chain sequence together with its context. These data originate in a study of OX40 agonist ivuxolimab in advanced cancers. Study background: Cancers in dose escalation were hepatocellular, melanoma, renal cell and head and neck. Anti-PD-1, anti-PD-L1 or anti-CTLA-4 therapy given earlier was allowed, and 40% had some.

The assay was immunoSEQ multiplex PCR, and TCRdb's table has in-frame clones only and misses some. The sample lists about 49,000 clones, 85% occurring once. This CDR3 contains 20 residues. Germline lookup yields CDR1 LGHNA and CDR2 YSLEER. V shed 0 bases and J 0 bases; nucleotides not matched to a gene: 11. Sampling times: baseline, cycle 4 day 1, cycle 7 day 1. The TCR sequence derives from an adult with an advanced solid tumor such as melanoma, head and neck, liver or kidney cancer. The V gene is TRBV4-3, the J gene TRBJ2-1; the match to TRBD2 covers 10 bases. Sequencing was performed on CD4+ or CD8+ T cells sorted from blood, taken in a trial of the OX40 agonist ivuxolimab. The CDR3 sequence: CASSQEWISGGSSSYNEQFF. In DNA, the CDR3 is TGCGCCAGCAGCCAAGAGTGGATTAGCGGGGGGTCGAGCTCCTACAATGAGCAGTTCTTC.